This T cell receptor (beta chain) was captured in a study of cytomegalovirus exposure and HLA in healthy donors. Study outcomes and limitations: HLA allele associations emerged for around 15,000 TCR beta sequences in a later analysis, at 0.05 false discovery rate.

As regards this clone: Its antigen remains unknown.

The PCR used 60 Vbeta and 13 Jbeta primers. Using immunoSEQ multiplex PCR, the repertoire was profiled, and TCRdb retains in-frame clones only, with some absent. This table has over 200,000 clones, 70% to 85% appearing once. Germline CDR1 SGHTA, CDR2 FQGNSA. Trimming took 0 bases from V and 4 from J; bases not matched to a gene: 8. The CDR3 totals 16 residues. The chain couples TRBV7-2 to TRBJ2-7, with 8 bases fitting TRBD2. Source material: PBMCs. This sequence was found in a woman aged 40 to 50 in good health and CMV-seronegative. The CDR3 nucleotides are TGTGCCAGCAGCTTAGCGGGGGGCGGGGGGAGGTACGAGCAGTACTTC. Translated, it gives CASSLAGGGGRYEQYF.